This entry is about one T cell receptor beta chain. Its target is unknown. The data stem from a study of response to subunit inactivated influenza vaccine. Study-wide findings and caveats: Authors suggested that a seasonal influenza vaccination recruits few new T cells each time.

TCRdb itself ran the RT-PCR reads through MiXCR, one entry per CDR3 protein. The sample has hundreds of thousands of distinct CDR3 sequences; 11% to 15% are singletons. The CDR3 covers 14 residues. The V gene's germline CDR1 is LNHNV and CDR2 YYDKDF (reference sequence). Trimming removed 8 bases from V and 4 bases from J, with 14 bases in between. V and J are TRBV15 and TRBJ2-2; D is unresolved. This TCR came from a man aged 50-59 years who received an inactivated influenza vaccine. The sample in question was PBMCs from blood, obtained less than 15 days before vaccination. CDR3 sequence: CATGLWVATGELFF. CDR3 DNA sequence: TGTGCCACCGGTTTGTGGGTGGCCACCGGGGAGCTGTTTTTT.